This T cell receptor beta chain derives from a study of shared clonotypes between healthy human individuals. Libraries were prepared by immunoSEQ multiplex PCR; TCRdb keeps only in-frame clonotypes and omits some of them. Of 2 million to 3 million clones listed, more than 90% are singletons. Germline-derived CDR1 and CDR2 are MNHNY and SVGAGI (reference sequence). Trimming took 4 bases from V and 3 from J; bases not matched to a gene: 2. The CDR3 consists of 14 residues. The sequenced material came from naive CD4+ T cells sorted from blood. Stated subset: CD45RA+ positively selected. The rearrangement joins TRBV6-6 to TRBJ1-4, with 7 bases fitting TRBD1. The sequence was collected from a young man in good health. CDR3 region: CASSLGTANEKLFF. The DNA of the CDR3 is TGTGCCAGCAGTTTGGGGACAGCTAATGAAAAACTGTTTTTT.